This TCR beta chain was identified during a study of siplizumab effects on memory and regulatory T cells (dated by TCRdb to about 2019). Turning to the overall study: The study examined how the anti-CD2 antibody siplizumab affects alloreactive T-cell subsets in allogeneic mixed lymphocyte reactions built from human PBMCs.

At the junction V is shortened by 0 bases and J by 0 bases, with 9 bases in between. Based on the germline V gene (reference sequence), the CDR1 and CDR2 sequences are GTSNPN and SVGIG. Inclusive of the bounding cysteine and phenylalanine, the CDR3 is 15 residues long. The read is trimmed to its CDR3 DNA, 45 bases read in frame from base 1. Library preparation employed the immunoSEQ multiplex PCR assay. Each sample had 9 x 10^4 or so TCR templates assayed by the deep sequencing platform. Genomic DNA extracted from sorted T cells was used for TCRbeta CDR3 sequencing. In the paper's pipeline: Clonal analysis of TCRbeta CDR3 data was done in the R programming language. Unstimulated samples were compared with post-reaction CFSE-low samples to define alloreactive CD4+ and CD8+ clones. Alloreactive CD4+ clones were assigned to regulatory or non-regulatory origin by matching sequences to sorted unstimulated Treg and non-Treg repertoires. Held by TCRdb, this immuneACCESS table contains in-frame sequences only and omits some clones. Under half of the omission traces to an unresolved V gene where checked; the cause of the rest is unknown. V and J calls and clone size follow that table, whereas D and trimming were derived from the DNA. For this sample there are some 100,000 clones; about 91% appear just once. The ten largest account for approximately 0.66% of the sample.

A word on this clone: Its antigen has not been determined. Within one base of it there is no much larger clone, and no base qualities were kept.

TCRbeta CDR3 sequencing was performed on sorted unstimulated T cells and on proliferating T cells recovered from mixed lymphocyte reactions. Fresh whole blood from around eleven HLA-typed healthy donors served as the source for isolating PBMCs. To map where alloreactive clones came from, unstimulated CD4+ regulatory T cells were FACS-sorted. What the work shows at the level of the full study, not this receptor alone: In reactions with siplizumab, an average of 68.8% of mappable alloreactive CD4+ clones were Treg-derived, compared with 25% to 30% in control reactions. Compared with memory T cells, unstimulated naive T cells appeared more diverse, and naive cells seemed to make a substantial contribution to the alloresponse. Siplizumab significantly reduced the cumulative frequency of alloreactive sequences traceable to unstimulated CD4+ memory T cells. About 75-96% of proliferating CD4+ or CD8+ clones could not be given a naive or memory phenotype. No functional confirmation was obtained for the suppressive function of proliferating Tregs from siplizumab cultures. Sequences below about 10^-5 frequency were poorly captured, so only a minor fraction of alloreactive clones could be mapped to unstimulated subsets.

Sequencing was carried out using Tregs sorted from blood. The chain is assembled from TRBV30 and TRBJ2-1; D gene: possibly TRBD2, on 6 matching bases. The source is a human donor in good health. The bases read TGTGCCTGGAGTGTTCTAGCGAGCTCCTACAATGAGCAGTTCTTC. It translates as CAWSVLASSYNEQFF.